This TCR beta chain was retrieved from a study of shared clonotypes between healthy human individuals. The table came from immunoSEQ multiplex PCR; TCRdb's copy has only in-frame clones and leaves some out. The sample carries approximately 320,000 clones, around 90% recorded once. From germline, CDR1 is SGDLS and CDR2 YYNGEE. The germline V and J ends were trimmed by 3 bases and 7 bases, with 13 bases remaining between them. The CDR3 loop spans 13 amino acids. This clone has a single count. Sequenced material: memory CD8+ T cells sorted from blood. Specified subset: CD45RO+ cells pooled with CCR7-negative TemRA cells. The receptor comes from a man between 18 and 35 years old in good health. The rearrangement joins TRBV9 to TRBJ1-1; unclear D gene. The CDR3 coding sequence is TGTGCCAGCAGCGCGGGATTGAGAGTTGAAGCTTTCTTT. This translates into CASSAGLRVEAFF.